This TCR beta chain was recovered during a study of beta chain features in type 1 diabetes. Background on the study: There were 107,917,701 sorted cells examined across all samples. Findings and caveats of the study: Type 1 diabetes patients had fewer VDJ junction insertions and more deletions. Shortening that was moderate but significant affected the TCRB CDR3s of Type 1 diabetes patients in all four CD4+ subsets.

This clone was recorded a few times. What it binds is unknown. Isolated RNA was reverse transcribed in full, so expressed TCRB transcripts were sequenced. TCRdb keeps only in-frame clones here, not all; method: immunoSEQ multiplex PCR. Among about 340,000 clones, roughly 12% were seen once, and the ten largest hold roughly 0.016%. Deletions cut 1 base from V and 5 bases from J, with 11 bases between. From germline, CDR1 is SNHLY and CDR2 FYNNEI. This CDR3 contains 14 residues. This clonotype originated in a woman younger than 30 with type 1 diabetes. Specimen: naive CD4+ T cells from blood. The chain combines TRBV2 with TRBJ1-2, with no clear D. The CDR3 sequence is CASSEERGGYGYTF. CDR3 nucleotides: TGTGCCAGCAGTGAAGAACGCGGCGGATATGGCTACACCTTC.